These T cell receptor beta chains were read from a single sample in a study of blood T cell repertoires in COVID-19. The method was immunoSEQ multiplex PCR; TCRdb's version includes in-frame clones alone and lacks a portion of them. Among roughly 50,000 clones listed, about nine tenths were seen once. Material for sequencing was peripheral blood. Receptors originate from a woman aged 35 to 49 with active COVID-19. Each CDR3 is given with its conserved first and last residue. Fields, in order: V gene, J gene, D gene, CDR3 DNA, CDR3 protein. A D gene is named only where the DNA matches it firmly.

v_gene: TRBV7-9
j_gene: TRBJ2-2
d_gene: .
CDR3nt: TGTGCCAGCAGCTTAGCAGCGATTTCCACCGGGGAGCTGTTTTTT
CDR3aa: CASSLAAISTGELFF

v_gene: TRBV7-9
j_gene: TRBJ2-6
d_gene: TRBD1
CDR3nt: TGTGCCAGCAGTGGACAGGGGGCTGGGGCCAACGTCCTGACTTTC
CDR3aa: CASSGQGAGANVLTF

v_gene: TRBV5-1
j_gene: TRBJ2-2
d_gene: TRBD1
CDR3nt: TGCGCCAGCAGCCAGACCGGGACAGGGACCACCGGGGAGCTGTTTTTT
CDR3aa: CASSQTGTGTTGELFF

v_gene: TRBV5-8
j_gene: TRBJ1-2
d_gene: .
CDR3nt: TGTGCCAGCAGCTTGGCCGCGTCCTCGGGTTTTGGCTATGGCTACACCTTC
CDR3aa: CASSLAASSGFGYGYTF

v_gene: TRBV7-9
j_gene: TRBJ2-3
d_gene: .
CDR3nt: TGTGCCAGCAGCTTAGTAGGGATAGCGGATACGCAGTATTTT
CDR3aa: CASSLVGIADTQYF

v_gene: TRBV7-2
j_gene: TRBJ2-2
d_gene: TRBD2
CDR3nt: TGTGCCAGCAGCCGGACTAGCGGGGGGAACACCGGGGAGCTGTTTTTT
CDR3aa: CASSRTSGGNTGELFF

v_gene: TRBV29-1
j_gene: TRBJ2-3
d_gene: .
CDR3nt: TGCAGCAACAAAAACAGGGATGATACGCAGTATTTT
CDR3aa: CSNKNRDDTQYF

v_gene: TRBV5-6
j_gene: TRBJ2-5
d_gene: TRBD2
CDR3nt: TGTGCCAGCAACAGCGGGGGCCTCCAAGAGACCCAGTACTTC
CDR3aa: CASNSGGLQETQYF

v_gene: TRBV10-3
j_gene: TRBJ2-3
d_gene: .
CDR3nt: TGTGCCATCAGTGCGAACAGGGTGGGATTGGATACGCAGTATTTT
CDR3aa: CAISANRVGLDTQYF

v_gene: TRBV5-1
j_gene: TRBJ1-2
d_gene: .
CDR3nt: TGCGCCAGCAGCCCCTCTATGGGCGACTATGGCTACACCTTC
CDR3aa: CASSPSMGDYGYTF